This T cell receptor (beta chain) is from a study of blood T cell repertoires in COVID-19. The table came from immunoSEQ multiplex PCR; TCRdb's copy has only in-frame clones and leaves some out. The table lists about 180,000 clones, roughly four fifths of them singletons, with 6.5% to 8.5% in the top ten. V was pared by 1 base and J by 0 bases, with 10 bases between. Germline V CDR1 and CDR2: LNHNV, YYDKDF (reference sequence). This CDR3 comprises 16 residues. The source of this sequence is a woman in her seventies with COVID-19, enrolled during active disease. The sample comprised peripheral blood. The chain couples TRBV15 to TRBJ1-3; D call uncertain. The CDR3 sequence: CATSRAGGISGNTIYF. CDR3 in DNA: TGTGCCACCAGCAGAGCCGGCGGGATCTCTGGAAACACCATATATTTT.